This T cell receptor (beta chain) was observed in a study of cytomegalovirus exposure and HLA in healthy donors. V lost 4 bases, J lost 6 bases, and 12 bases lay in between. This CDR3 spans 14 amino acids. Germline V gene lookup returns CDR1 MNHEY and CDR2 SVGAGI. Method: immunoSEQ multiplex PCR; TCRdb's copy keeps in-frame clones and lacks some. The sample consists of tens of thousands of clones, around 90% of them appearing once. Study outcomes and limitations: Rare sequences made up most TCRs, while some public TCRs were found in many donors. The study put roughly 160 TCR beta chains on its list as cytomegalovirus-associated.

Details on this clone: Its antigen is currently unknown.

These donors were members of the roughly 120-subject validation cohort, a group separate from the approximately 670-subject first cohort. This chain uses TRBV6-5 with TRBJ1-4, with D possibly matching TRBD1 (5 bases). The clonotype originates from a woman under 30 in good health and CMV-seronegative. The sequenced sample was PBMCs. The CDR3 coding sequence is TGTGCCAGCAGTTCCCCGGGGGGGGATGAAAAACTGTTTTTT. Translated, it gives CASSSPGGDEKLFF.